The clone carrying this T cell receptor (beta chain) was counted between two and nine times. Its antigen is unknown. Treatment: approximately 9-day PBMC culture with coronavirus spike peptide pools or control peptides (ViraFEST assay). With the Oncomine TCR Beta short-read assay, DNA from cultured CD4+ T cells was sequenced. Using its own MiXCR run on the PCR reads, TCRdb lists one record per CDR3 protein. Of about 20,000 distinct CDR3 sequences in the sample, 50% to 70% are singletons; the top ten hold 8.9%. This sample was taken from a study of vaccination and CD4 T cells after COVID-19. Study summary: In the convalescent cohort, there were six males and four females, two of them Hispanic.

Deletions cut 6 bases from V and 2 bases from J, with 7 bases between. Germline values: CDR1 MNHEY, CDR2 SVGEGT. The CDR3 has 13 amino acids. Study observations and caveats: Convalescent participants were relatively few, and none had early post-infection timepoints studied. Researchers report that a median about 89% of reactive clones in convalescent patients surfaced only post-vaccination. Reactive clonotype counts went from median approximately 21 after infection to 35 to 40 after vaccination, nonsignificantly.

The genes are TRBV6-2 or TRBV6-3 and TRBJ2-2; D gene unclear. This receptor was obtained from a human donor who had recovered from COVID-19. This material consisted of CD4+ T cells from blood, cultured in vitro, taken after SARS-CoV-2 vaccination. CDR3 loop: CASRGTNTGELFF. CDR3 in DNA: TGTGCCAGCAGGGGTACAAACACCGGGGAGCTGTTTTTT.